This TCR beta chain is drawn from a study of T cell repertoires in cytomegalovirus infection. Trimming took 7 bases from V and 7 from J, leaving 16 bases between them. CDR1 is SGHTA, CDR2 FQGNSA, per germline. The length of the CDR3 is 13 residues. Concerning this clonotype: What it recognizes is unknown.

A single record per CDR3 protein comes from TCRdb applying MiXCR to the reads. The data show roughly 500,000 distinct CDR3 sequences, about two fifths seen once. Whole-study findings and limits: In two of eight donors, the top clonotype was HLA-C-restricted CMV-specific.

The sequence was collected from a human donor in good health (CMV status not recorded). Some clones in this sample may be carry-over from other donors' samples. This rearrangement joins TRBV7-2 to TRBJ1-2; no clear D. Sequenced here: cultured PBMCs, sampled from culture after CMV antigen stimulation. CDR3 residues: CASNPTVGFGYTF. CDR3 DNA: TGTGCCAGCAACCCAACAGTCGGGTTTGGCTACACCTTC.